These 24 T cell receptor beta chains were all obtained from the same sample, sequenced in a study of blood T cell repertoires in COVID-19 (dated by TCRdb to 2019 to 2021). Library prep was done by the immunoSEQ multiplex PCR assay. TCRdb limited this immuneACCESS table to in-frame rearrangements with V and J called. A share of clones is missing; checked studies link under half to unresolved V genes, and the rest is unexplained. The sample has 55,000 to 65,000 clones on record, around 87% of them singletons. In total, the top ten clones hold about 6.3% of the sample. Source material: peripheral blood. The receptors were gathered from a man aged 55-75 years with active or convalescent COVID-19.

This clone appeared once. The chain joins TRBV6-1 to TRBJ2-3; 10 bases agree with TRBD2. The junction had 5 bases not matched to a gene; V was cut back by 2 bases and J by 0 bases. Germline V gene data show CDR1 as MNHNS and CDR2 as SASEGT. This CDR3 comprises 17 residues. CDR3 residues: CASSELGLARSTDTQYF. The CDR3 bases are TGTGCCAGCAGTGAATTGGGACTAGCGCGAAGCACAGATACGCAGTATTTT.

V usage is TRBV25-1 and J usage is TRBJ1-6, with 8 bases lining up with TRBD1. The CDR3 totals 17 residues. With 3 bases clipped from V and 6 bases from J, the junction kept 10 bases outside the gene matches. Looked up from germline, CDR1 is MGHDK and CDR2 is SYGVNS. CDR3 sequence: CASSDPLMDRVNSPLHF. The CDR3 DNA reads TGTGCCAGCAGTGATCCACTAATGGACAGGGTTAATTCACCCCTCCACTTT.

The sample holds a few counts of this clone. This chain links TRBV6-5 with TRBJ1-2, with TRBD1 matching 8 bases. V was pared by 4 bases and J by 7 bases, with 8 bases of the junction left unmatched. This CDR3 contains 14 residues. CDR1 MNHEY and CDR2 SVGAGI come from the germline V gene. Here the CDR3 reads CASSWTGSRGGYTF. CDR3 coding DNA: TGTGCCAGCAGTTGGACAGGGAGTCGGGGTGGCTACACCTTC.

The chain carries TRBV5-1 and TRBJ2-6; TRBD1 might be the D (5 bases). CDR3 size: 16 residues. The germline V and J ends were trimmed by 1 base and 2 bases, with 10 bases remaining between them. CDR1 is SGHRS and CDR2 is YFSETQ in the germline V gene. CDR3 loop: CASSLLDRAGANVLTF. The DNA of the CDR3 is TGCGCCAGCAGCTTGCTCGACAGAGCTGGGGCCAACGTCCTGACTTTC. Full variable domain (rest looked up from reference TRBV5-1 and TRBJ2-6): KAGVTQTPRYLIKTRGQQVTLSCSPISGHRSVSWYQQTPGQGLQFLFEYFSETQRNKGNFPGRFSGRQFSNSRSEMNVSTLELGDSALYLCASSLLDRAGANVLTFGAGSRLTVL.

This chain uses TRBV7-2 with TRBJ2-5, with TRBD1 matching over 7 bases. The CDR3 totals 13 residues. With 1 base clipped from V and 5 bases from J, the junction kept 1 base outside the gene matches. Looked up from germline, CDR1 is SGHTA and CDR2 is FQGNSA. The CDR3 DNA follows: TGTGCCAGCAGCTTAGAACAGGGGGAGACCCAGTACTTC. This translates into CASSLEQGETQYF.

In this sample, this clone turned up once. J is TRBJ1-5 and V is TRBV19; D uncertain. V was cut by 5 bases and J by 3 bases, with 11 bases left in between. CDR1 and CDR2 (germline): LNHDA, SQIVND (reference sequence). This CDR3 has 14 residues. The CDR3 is CASSGYRDNQPQHF. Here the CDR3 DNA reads TGTGCCAGTAGTGGTTACAGAGACAATCAGCCCCAGCATTTT.

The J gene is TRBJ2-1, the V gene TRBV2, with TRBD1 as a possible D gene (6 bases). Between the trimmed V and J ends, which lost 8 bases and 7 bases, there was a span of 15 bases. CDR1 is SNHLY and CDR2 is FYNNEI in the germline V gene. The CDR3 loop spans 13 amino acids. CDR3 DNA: TGTGCCAGCGGTAAGACAGGTGGAAATGAGCAGTTCTTC. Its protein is CASGKTGGNEQFF.

The CDR3 loop is CASSGDGRRKYGYTF. The CDR3 nucleotides read TGTGCCAGCAGCGGAGATGGAAGGCGAAAGTATGGCTACACCTTC. The chain combines TRBV16 with TRBJ1-2; D is unresolved. Trimming removed 5 bases from V and 5 bases from J, with 18 bases in between. This CDR3 region has 15 residues. Looked up from germline, CDR1 is KGHSY and CDR2 is FQNENV.

CDR3 amino acids: CASREGNLAFF. The CDR3 DNA is TGTGCCAGCAGGGAGGGAAATCTCGCTTTCTTT. The J gene is TRBJ1-1, the V gene TRBV6-4; D is undetermined. This CDR3 comprises 11 residues. CDR1 is MRHNA, CDR2 SNTAGT, per germline. The V end lost 6 bases, the J end lost 11 bases, and 13 bases lay between the germline ends.

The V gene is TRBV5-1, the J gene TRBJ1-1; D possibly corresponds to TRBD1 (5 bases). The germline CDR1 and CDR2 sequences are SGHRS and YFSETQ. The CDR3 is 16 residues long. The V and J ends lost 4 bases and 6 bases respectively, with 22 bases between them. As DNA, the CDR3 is TGCGCCAGCAGCGTGACCGGGCCGTTAAAAGGGGCTGAAGCTTTCTTT. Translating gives CASSVTGPLKGAEAFF.

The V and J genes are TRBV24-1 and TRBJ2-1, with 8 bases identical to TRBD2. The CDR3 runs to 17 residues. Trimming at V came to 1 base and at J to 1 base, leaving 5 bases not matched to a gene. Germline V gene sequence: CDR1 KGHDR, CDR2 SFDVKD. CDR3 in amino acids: CATSDFPSGGSYNEQFF. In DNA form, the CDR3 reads TGTGCCACCAGTGATTTCCCCAGCGGGGGTTCCTACAATGAGCAGTTCTTC.

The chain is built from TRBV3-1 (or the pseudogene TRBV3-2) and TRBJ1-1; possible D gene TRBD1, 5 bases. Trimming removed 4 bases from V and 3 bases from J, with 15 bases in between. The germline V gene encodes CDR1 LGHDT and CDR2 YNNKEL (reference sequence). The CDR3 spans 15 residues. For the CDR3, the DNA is TGTGCCAGCAGCCGGGGGACTAGCGGGTACACTGAAGCTTTCTTT. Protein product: CASSRGTSGYTEAFF.

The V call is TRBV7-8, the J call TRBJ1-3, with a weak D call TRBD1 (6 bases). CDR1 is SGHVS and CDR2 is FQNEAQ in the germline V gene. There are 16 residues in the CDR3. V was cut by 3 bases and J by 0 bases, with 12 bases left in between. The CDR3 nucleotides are TGTGCCAGCAGCTTCCCGGGACACCACTCTGGAAACACCATATATTTT. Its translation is CASSFPGHHSGNTIYF. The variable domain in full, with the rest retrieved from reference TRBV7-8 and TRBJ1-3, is GAGVSQSPRYKVAKRGQDVALRCDPISGHVSLFWYQQALGQGPEFLTYFQNEAQLDKSGLPSDRFFAERPEGSVSTLKIQRTQQEDSAVYLCASSFPGHHSGNTIYFGEGSWLTVV.

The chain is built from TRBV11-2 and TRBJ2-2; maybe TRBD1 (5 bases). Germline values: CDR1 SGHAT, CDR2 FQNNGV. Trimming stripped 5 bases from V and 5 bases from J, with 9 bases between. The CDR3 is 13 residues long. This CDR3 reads CASSNRGTGELFF. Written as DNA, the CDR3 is TGTGCCAGCAGCAATAGGGGAACCGGGGAGCTGTTTTTT.

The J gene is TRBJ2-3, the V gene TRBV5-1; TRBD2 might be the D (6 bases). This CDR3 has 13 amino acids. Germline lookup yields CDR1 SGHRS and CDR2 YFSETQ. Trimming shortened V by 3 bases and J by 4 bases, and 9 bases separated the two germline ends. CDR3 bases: TGCGCCAGCAGCTCGGGGGAGCCAGATACGCAGTATTTT. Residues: CASSSGEPDTQYF.

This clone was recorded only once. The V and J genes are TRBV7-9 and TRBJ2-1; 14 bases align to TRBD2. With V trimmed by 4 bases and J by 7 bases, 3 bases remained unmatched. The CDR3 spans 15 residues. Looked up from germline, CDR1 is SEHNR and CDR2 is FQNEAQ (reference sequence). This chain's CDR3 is CASSSGLAGVNEQFF. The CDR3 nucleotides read TGTGCCAGCAGCTCGGGACTAGCGGGAGTAAATGAGCAGTTCTTC. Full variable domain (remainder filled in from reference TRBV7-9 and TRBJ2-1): DTGVSQNPRHKITKRGQNVTFRCDPISEHNRLYWYRQTLGQGPEFLTYFQNEAQLEKSRLLSDRFSAERPKGSFSTLEIQRTEQGDSAMYLCASSSGLAGVNEQFFGPGTRLTVL.

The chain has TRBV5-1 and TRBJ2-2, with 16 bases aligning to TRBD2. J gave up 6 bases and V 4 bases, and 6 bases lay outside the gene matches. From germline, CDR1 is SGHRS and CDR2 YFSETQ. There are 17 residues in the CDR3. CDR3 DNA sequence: TGCGCCAGCAGCCATTCCGGGACTAGCGGGGGGGCCGGGGAGCTGTTTTTT. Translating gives CASSHSGTSGGAGELFF.

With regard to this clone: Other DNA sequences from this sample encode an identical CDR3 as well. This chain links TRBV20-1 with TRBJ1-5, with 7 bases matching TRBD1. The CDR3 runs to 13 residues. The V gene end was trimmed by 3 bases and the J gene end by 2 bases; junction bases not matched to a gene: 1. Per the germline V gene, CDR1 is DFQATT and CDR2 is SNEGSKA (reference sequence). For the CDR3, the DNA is TGCAGTGCTAGTGACAGGGGCAATCAGCCCCAGCATTTT. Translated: CSASDRGNQPQHF.

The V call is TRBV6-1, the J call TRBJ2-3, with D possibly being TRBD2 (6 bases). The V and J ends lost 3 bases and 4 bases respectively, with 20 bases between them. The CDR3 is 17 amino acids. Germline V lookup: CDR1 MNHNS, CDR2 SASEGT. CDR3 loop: CASSEQTGLPGADTQYF. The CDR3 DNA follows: TGTGCCAGCAGTGAGCAGACGGGACTCCCAGGCGCAGATACGCAGTATTTT.

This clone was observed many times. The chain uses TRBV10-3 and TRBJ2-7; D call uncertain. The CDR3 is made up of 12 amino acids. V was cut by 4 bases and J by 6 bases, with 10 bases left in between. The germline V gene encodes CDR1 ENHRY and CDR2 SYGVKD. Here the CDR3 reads CAISVFRCEQYF. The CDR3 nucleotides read TGTGCCATCAGTGTTTTCAGGTGCGAGCAGTACTTC.

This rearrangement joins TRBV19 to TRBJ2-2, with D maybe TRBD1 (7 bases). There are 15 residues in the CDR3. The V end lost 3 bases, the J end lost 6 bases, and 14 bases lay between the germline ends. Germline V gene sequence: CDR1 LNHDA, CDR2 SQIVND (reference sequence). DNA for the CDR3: TGTGCCAGTAGTATGCAGGGGGGAACACCCGGGGAGCTGTTTTTT. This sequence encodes CASSMQGGTPGELFF.

This CDR3 is CASSLIRTSGRDEQFF. The CDR3 DNA reads as TGTGCCAGCAGCTTGATTAGGACTAGCGGGAGAGATGAGCAGTTCTTC. V is TRBV5-5 and J is TRBJ2-1, with 13 positions matching TRBD2. V shed 1 base, J shed 8 bases, and the junction held 6 bases outside the gene matches. Germline values: CDR1 SGHKS, CDR2 YYEKEE (reference sequence). This CDR3 comprises 16 residues.

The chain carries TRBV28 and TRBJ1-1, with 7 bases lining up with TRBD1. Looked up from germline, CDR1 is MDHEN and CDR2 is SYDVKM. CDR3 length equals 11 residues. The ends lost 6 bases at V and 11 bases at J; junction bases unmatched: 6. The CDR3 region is CASRFQGQAFF. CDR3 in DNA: TGTGCCAGCAGGTTTCAGGGACAGGCTTTCTTT.

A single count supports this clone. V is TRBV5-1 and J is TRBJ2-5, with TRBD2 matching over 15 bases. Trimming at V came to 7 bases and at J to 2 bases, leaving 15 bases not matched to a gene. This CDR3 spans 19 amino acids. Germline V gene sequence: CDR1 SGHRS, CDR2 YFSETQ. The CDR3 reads CASSSWGLAGGRSQETQYF. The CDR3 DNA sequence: TGCGCCAGCTCCTCCTGGGGACTAGCGGGAGGCCGGTCTCAAGAGACCCAGTACTTC.